Presented here are 22 T cell receptor beta chains from one specimen sequenced in a study of T cell responses to AZD1222 COVID-19 vaccine. The protocol was immunoSEQ multiplex PCR, while the TCRdb copy is restricted to in-frame clones and leaves out a portion. Here the sample spans about 150,000 clones, 80% to 95% being singletons. The sample was peripheral blood, taken 28 days after the second AZD1222 dose. The receptors shown here come from an adult who received the AZD1222 COVID-19 vaccine.

The chain recombines TRBV5-1 with TRBJ2-3, with TRBD2 as a possible D gene (5 bases). Germline loops: CDR1 SGHRS, CDR2 YFSETQ. The CDR3 is 16 residues long. The V end lost 0 bases, the J end lost 4 bases, and 15 bases lay between the germline ends. The CDR3 is CASSLARSLGADTQYF. The DNA of the CDR3 is TGCGCCAGCAGCTTGGCCAGGAGCCTCGGGGCAGATACGCAGTATTTT.

V gene TRBV10-3 combines with J gene TRBJ1-1; 8 positions match TRBD1. The V gene's germline CDR1 is ENHRY and CDR2 SYGVKD. The CDR3 runs 16 residues. V dropped 3 bases and J dropped 7; count of bases not matched to a gene: 13. The CDR3 protein is CAISDHPRTGTIEAFF. CDR3 nucleotides: TGTGCCATCAGTGATCACCCCCGGACAGGGACCATTGAAGCTTTCTTT.

The chain couples TRBV6-1 to TRBJ1-6, with D hard to call. Germline lookup yields CDR1 MNHNS and CDR2 SASEGT. CDR3 length: 20 residues. V was shortened by 1 base and J by 2 bases, with 21 bases between the two germline ends. Here the CDR3 reads CASSEDARRLSRPYNSPLHF. The CDR3 nucleotides are TGTGCCAGCAGTGAAGACGCGAGACGGCTGTCCCGCCCCTATAATTCACCCCTCCACTTT.

Only one count was recorded for this clone. The DNA of the CDR3 is TGCAGCGTTGAAGTCCCGGACGGCACCGATGAGCAGTTCTTC. The encoded protein is CSVEVPDGTDEQFF. This chain uses TRBV29-1 with TRBJ2-1; D ambiguous. The CDR3 sequence is 14 residues long. V lost 1 base, J lost 8 bases, and 15 bases lay in between. Germline CDR1 SQVTM, CDR2 ANQGSEA.

This chain's CDR3 is CASSLFGGLETQYF. As DNA, the CDR3 is TGCGCCAGCAGCTTGTTCGGGGGTTTAGAGACCCAGTACTTC. This sequence joins TRBV5-1 and TRBJ2-5, with D perhaps TRBD2 (6 bases). From germline, CDR1 is SGHRS and CDR2 YFSETQ. CDR3 length: 14 residues. Between the trimmed V and J ends, which lost 1 base and 4 bases, there was a span of 11 bases.

The genes are TRBV30 and TRBJ2-5, with 8 bases that match TRBD2. The ends lost 0 bases at V and 1 base at J; junction bases unmatched: 1. CDR1 is GTSNPN and CDR2 is SVGIG in the germline V gene (reference sequence). The CDR3 loop spans 14 amino acids. The CDR3 reads CAWSVGTSQETQYF. The CDR3 DNA follows: TGTGCCTGGAGTGTAGGGACTAGCCAAGAGACCCAGTACTTC.

The chain combines TRBV5-1 with TRBJ2-7, with TRBD2 matching 7 bases. The CDR3 contains 17 residues. Germline assignment: CDR1 SGHRS and CDR2 YFSETQ. With V trimmed by 1 base and J by 5 bases, 15 bases remained unmatched. The CDR3 region is CASSLRFRGSNFHEQYF. CDR3 coding DNA: TGCGCCAGCAGCTTGCGGTTCCGCGGGAGTAATTTCCACGAGCAGTACTTC.

This chain uses TRBV27 with TRBJ2-7, with D maybe TRBD2 (7 bases). Trimming removed 0 bases at V and 0 bases at J, with 12 bases between. The CDR3 is 16 residues long. Per the germline V gene, CDR1 is MNHEY and CDR2 is SMNVEV (reference sequence). CDR3 in amino acids: CASSLSGAGDSYEQYF. CDR3 coding DNA: TGTGCCAGCAGTTTATCGGGGGCGGGGGACTCCTACGAGCAGTACTTC.

This chain joins TRBV7-2 and TRBJ1-4, with 9 bases identical to TRBD1. From germline, CDR1 is SGHTA and CDR2 FQGNSA. There are 16 residues in the CDR3. Germline trimming cut 2 bases from V and 10 bases from J; bases unmatched to any gene: 11. The CDR3 spells CASSLWGPGQGAKLFF. As DNA, the CDR3 is TGTGCCAGCAGCTTATGGGGACCGGGACAGGGAGCAAAACTGTTTTTT.

The chain is built from TRBV7-3 and TRBJ2-6, with TRBD1 identical over 7 bases. The length of the CDR3 is 17 residues. Germline V CDR1 and CDR2: SGHTA, FQGTGA. With V trimmed by 1 base and J by 0 bases, 3 bases remained unmatched. The CDR3: CASSLNPGGSGANVLTF. DNA for the CDR3: TGTGCCAGCAGCTTAAATCCAGGGGGCTCTGGGGCCAACGTCCTGACTTTC.

This clone appeared once. This chain joins TRBV27 and TRBJ2-3, with 10 bases identical to TRBD2. This CDR3 is 15 amino acids long. In germline, CDR1 is MNHEY, CDR2 SMNVEV (reference sequence). The V and J ends lost 5 bases and 5 bases, in that order; junction bases with no gene match: 7. The CDR3: CASSTLAGGGDTQYF. CDR3 coding DNA: TGTGCCAGCAGTACGTTAGCGGGAGGTGGAGATACGCAGTATTTT.

CDR3 coding DNA: TGTGCCAGCAGTACCCAACTCCAGGGGCGACAATACGAGCAGTACTTC. Translation: CASSTQLQGRQYEQYF. The chain employs TRBV27 and TRBJ2-7; a weak D match, TRBD1 (6 bases). V lost 5 bases, J lost 4 bases, and 21 bases lay in between. The germline V gene has CDR1 MNHEY and CDR2 SMNVEV (reference sequence). The CDR3 is made up of 16 amino acids.

CDR3 in amino acids: CASSLRLEASYNEQFF. The CDR3 bases are TGTGCCAGCAGCTTGAGGTTGGAAGCATCCTACAATGAGCAGTTCTTC. This chain links TRBV5-6 with TRBJ2-1; D not certain. This CDR3 comprises 16 residues. Germline V gives CDR1 SGHDT, CDR2 YYEEEE. Trimming stripped 1 base from V and 1 base from J, with 12 bases between.

The chain is built from TRBV9 and TRBJ1-3, with 9 bases fitting TRBD1. Trimming took 3 bases from V and 2 from J; bases not matched to a gene: 6. The CDR3 runs 16 residues. From germline, CDR1 is SGDLS and CDR2 YYNGEE. DNA of the CDR3: TGTGCCAGCAGCGGACGCGGGGACAGGGCTGGAAACACCATATATTTT. Protein: CASSGRGDRAGNTIYF.

V usage is TRBV9 and J usage is TRBJ1-4; 10 bases are a match to TRBD1. Trimming at V came to 0 bases and at J to 5 bases, leaving 4 bases not matched to a gene. The CDR3 spans 16 residues. Germline lookup yields CDR1 SGDLS and CDR2 YYNGEE. The CDR3 loop is CASSVGDRGPNEKLFF. CDR3 nucleotides: TGTGCCAGCAGCGTAGGGGACAGGGGCCCAAATGAAAAACTGTTTTTT.

This chain links TRBV7-2 with TRBJ2-1; 11 bases are shared with TRBD2. The J segment lost 9 bases and the V segment lost 2 bases, leaving 6 bases of the junction unmatched. CDR1 is SGHTA and CDR2 is FQGNSA in the germline V gene. The CDR3 consists of 15 residues. For the CDR3, the DNA is TGTGCCAGCAGCTTATTACTAGCGGGGGAGGGTGAGCAGTTCTTC. This gives the protein CASSLLLAGEGEQFF. Together with reference TRBV7-2 and TRBJ2-1, the CDR3 gives the full variable domain: GAGVSQSPSNKVTEKGKDVELRCDPISGHTALYWYRQSLGQGLEFLIYFQGNSAPDKSGLPSDRFSAERTGGSVSTLTIQRTQQEDSAVYLCASSLLLAGEGEQFFGPGTRLTVL.

Only a few counts were recorded for this clone. The rearrangement joins TRBV18 to TRBJ2-7, with 8 bases lining up with TRBD1. The trim removed 1 base at V and 7 bases at J, leaving 18 bases unmatched. Germline V lookup: CDR1 KGHSH, CDR2 LQKENI. The CDR3 spans 18 residues. The CDR3 region is CASSPQGKGQAGGREQYF. The CDR3 nucleotides are TGTGCCAGCTCACCACAGGGGAAAGGGCAGGCAGGGGGCCGGGAGCAGTACTTC.

This chain uses TRBV2 with TRBJ1-1, with 8 bases that match TRBD1. This CDR3 region has 15 residues. Germline CDR1 and CDR2: SNHLY and FYNNEI. V trimming: 8 bases; J trimming: 3 bases; junction bases outside the gene matches: 11. CDR3 bases: TGTGCCAGCCTCCCTTTCGGACAGGGTTACACTGAAGCTTTCTTT. Encoded protein: CASLPFGQGYTEAFF.

The chain couples TRBV27 to TRBJ2-7, with 8 bases aligning to TRBD1. Germline V CDR1 and CDR2: MNHEY, SMNVEV (reference sequence). V was clipped by 5 bases and J by 3 bases; unmatched bases: 3. CDR3 length equals 13 residues. DNA of the CDR3: TGTGCCAGCAGTATCGACAGGGGCTACGAGCAGTACTTC. This sequence encodes CASSIDRGYEQYF.

The chain employs TRBV28 and TRBJ1-4; 8 bases match TRBD1. The germline CDR1 and CDR2 sequences are MDHEN and SYDVKM. The length of the CDR3 is 18 residues. Unmatched junction bases numbered 17, after V lost 1 base and J lost 10 bases. CDR3 DNA: TGTGCCAGCAGTTTATCGGGTCAACTAGGGACAGGTCGCGGAAAACTGTTTTTT. Translation gives CASSLSGQLGTGRGKLFF.

This clone was seen more than once but under ten times. V is TRBV2 and J is TRBJ1-1; TRBD1 matches 9 bases. This CDR3 contains 14 residues. The V gene end was trimmed by 5 bases and the J gene end by 6 bases; junction bases not matched to a gene: 7. Germline values: CDR1 SNHLY, CDR2 FYNNEI. The CDR3: CASSTGGWEAEAFF. CDR3 sequence (DNA): TGTGCCAGCAGTACAGGGGGCTGGGAGGCTGAAGCTTTCTTT.

This chain joins TRBV28 and TRBJ1-2; a possible D gene is TRBD1 (5 bases). V was pared by 7 bases and J by 5 bases, with 8 bases between. The CDR3 consists of 11 residues. CDR1 and CDR2 (germline): MDHEN, SYDVKM. The CDR3 reads CASNGGYGYTF. DNA for the CDR3: TGTGCCAGCAACGGGGGGTATGGCTACACCTTC.